These 20 T cell receptor beta chains were all obtained from the same sample, sequenced in a study of blood T cell repertoires in COVID-19. Profiled with immunoSEQ multiplex PCR; TCRdb holds only in-frame clones, not every one. There are fewer than 200,000 clones in the sample; 83% occur only once, and roughly 4.5% lies in the top ten. Material for sequencing was PBMCs or T cells enriched from blood (not recorded which). The receptors originated from a woman in her forties or fifties who had recovered from COVID-19.

The rearrangement links TRBV5-6 to TRBJ2-7; D possibly corresponds to TRBD1 (6 bases). The CDR3 runs 14 residues. Trimming left V 1 base short and J 5 bases short, with 13 bases between. CDR1 SGHDT and CDR2 YYEEEE come from the germline V gene. As DNA, the CDR3 is TGTGCCAGCAGCTTGTTTACAGGGATGGACGAGCAGTACGTC. Its protein product is CASSLFTGMDEQYV.

This clone was counted between two and nine times. The V call is TRBV5-1, the J call TRBJ2-5, with D possibly TRBD2 on 6 matching bases. The germline V and J ends were trimmed by 4 bases and 5 bases, with 9 bases remaining between them. The CDR3 has 12 residues. Per germline, CDR1 SGHRS and CDR2 YFSETQ. CDR3 sequence reads: CASSTREETQYF. As DNA, the CDR3 is TGCGCCAGCAGCACCCGGGAGGAGACCCAGTACTTC.

The CDR3 DNA is TGCAGTGCTAGTCGGGACAGGGTGAAAGGTGAGCAGTTCTTC. It yields the protein CSASRDRVKGEQFF. V usage is TRBV20-1 and J usage is TRBJ2-1; 9 bases map to TRBD1. V was pared by 3 bases and J by 9 bases, with 9 bases of the junction left unmatched. The V gene's germline CDR1 is DFQATT and CDR2 SNEGSKA (reference sequence). This CDR3 is 14 amino acids long.

V usage is TRBV19 and J usage is TRBJ2-5; weak D call: TRBD1 (8 bases). Trimming stripped 5 bases from V and 5 bases from J, with 15 bases between. Germline values: CDR1 LNHDA, CDR2 SQIVND (reference sequence). The CDR3 totals 14 residues. This CDR3 is CASSEQGGLETQYF. The DNA of the CDR3 is TGTGCCAGTAGTGAACAGGGGGGGCTCGAGACCCAGTACTTC.

The chain recombines TRBV7-9 with TRBJ2-3; TRBD1 aligns across 7 bases. CDR1 is SEHNR, CDR2 FQNEAQ, per germline (reference sequence). V shed 5 bases and J 0 bases; nucleotides not matched to a gene: 5. This CDR3 spans 15 amino acids. The CDR3 nucleotides read TGTGCCAGCAGCCCGGGGACAGCTAGCACAGATACGCAGTATTTT. Its translation: CASSPGTASTDTQYF.

The chain recombines TRBV2 with TRBJ2-1, with D possibly being TRBD1 (5 bases). The CDR3 runs to 13 residues. The ends were cut back, 8 bases at V and 2 bases at J, with 10 bases in the middle. Germline CDR1 is SNHLY and CDR2 is FYNNEI. CDR3 in DNA: TGTGCCAGCGCAGGGAACCCCTACAATGAGCAGTTCTTC. Protein sequence: CASAGNPYNEQFF.

This clone is a singleton in its sample. V and J are TRBV30 and TRBJ1-5; the D gene is possibly TRBD1 (5 bases). The CDR3 is made up of 14 amino acids. Trimming took 0 bases from V and 4 from J, leaving 10 bases between them. Germline values: CDR1 GTSNPN, CDR2 SVGIG (reference sequence). The CDR3 sequence: CAWSVYQGNQPQHF. In nucleotides, the CDR3 is TGTGCCTGGAGTGTCTACCAGGGAAATCAGCCCCAGCATTTT.

This rearrangement joins TRBV5-1 to TRBJ2-2; 7 positions match TRBD2. Germline values: CDR1 SGHRS, CDR2 YFSETQ. The CDR3 length is 15 residues. V lost 5 bases and J lost 1; bases outside the gene matches: 5. CDR3 protein: CASSGEGLNTGELFF. In DNA form, the CDR3 reads TGCGCCAGCAGTGGGGAGGGACTGAACACCGGGGAGCTGTTTTTT.

The V gene is TRBV18, the J gene TRBJ2-6, with 8 positions matching TRBD2. Germline loops: CDR1 KGHSH, CDR2 LQKENI. The CDR3 totals 17 residues. V lost 4 bases to trimming and J lost 2 bases; unmatched junction nucleotides: 7. CDR3 region: CASSLIAGSPGANVLTF. CDR3 DNA sequence: TGTGCCAGCTCACTTATAGCGGGATCTCCTGGGGCCAACGTCCTGACTTTC.

V is TRBV9 and J is TRBJ1-5; D unresolved. Trimming left V 0 bases short and J 3 bases short, with 7 bases between. The CDR3 is 14 amino acids. The germline gives CDR1 SGDLS, CDR2 YYNGEE. The CDR3 reads CASSVAGNNQPQHF. The DNA of the CDR3 is TGTGCCAGCAGCGTAGCTGGCAACAATCAGCCCCAGCATTTT.

The genes are TRBV7-9 and TRBJ2-4, with D unresolved. The CDR3 totals 14 residues. The ends were cut back, 8 bases at V and 1 base at J, with 12 bases in the middle. Germline-derived CDR1 and CDR2 are SEHNR and FQNEAQ (reference sequence). The chain's CDR3 is CASRGAEAKNIQYF. CDR3 DNA sequence: TGTGCCAGCCGCGGAGCCGAGGCCAAAAACATTCAGTACTTC.

In this sample, this clone turned up a few times. This chain links TRBV7-2 with TRBJ2-5; 10 bases match TRBD2. The CDR3 consists of 16 residues. J was trimmed by 2 bases and V by 5 bases; bases with no gene match: 8. Germline CDR1 is SGHTA and CDR2 is FQGNSA. In DNA form, the CDR3 reads TGTGCCAGCAGCGAACCGGGACTAGCGTGGCAAGAGACCCAGTACTTC. Protein: CASSEPGLAWQETQYF.

This clone was observed a single time. The chain recombines TRBV4-3 with TRBJ2-7; D is perhaps TRBD2 (5 bases). V lost 1 base and J 6 bases, leaving 10 bases between the germline ends. The CDR3 runs to 13 residues. CDR1 and CDR2 (germline): LGHNA, YSLEER. The CDR3 DNA sequence: TGCGCCAGCAGCCAAGGGGTAGGAGGCGAGCAGTACGTC. Translating gives CASSQGVGGEQYV.

The V call is TRBV9, the J call TRBJ2-3; 8 bases match TRBD1. Germline V gene sequence: CDR1 SGDLS, CDR2 YYNGEE. The CDR3 has 17 residues. J was trimmed by 3 bases and V by 4 bases; bases with no gene match: 13. In DNA, the CDR3 is TGTGCCAGCAGCAATCCGGTCCTACAGGGGGGAACAGATACGCAGTATTTT. Residues: CASSNPVLQGGTDTQYF.

The chain uses TRBV6-6 and TRBJ2-7; weak D call: TRBD2 (6 bases). The germline gives CDR1 MNHNY, CDR2 SVGAGI (reference sequence). This CDR3 is built from 13 residues. V was clipped by 6 bases and J by 4 bases, with 13 bases between them. The chain's CDR3 is CASSPGLQYEQYV. The CDR3 nucleotides are TGTGCCAGCAGCCCGGGACTCCAATACGAGCAGTACGTC.

This chain joins TRBV11-2 and TRBJ1-2; 8 positions match TRBD1. The germline CDR1 and CDR2 sequences are SGHAT and FQNNGV. The V segment lost 5 bases and the J segment 4 bases; nucleotides outside the gene matches: 3. CDR3 size: 13 residues. CDR3: CASSPGGPYGYTF. The CDR3 DNA is TGTGCCAGCAGCCCAGGGGGCCCCTATGGCTACACCTTC. Based on the CDR3 plus reference TRBV11-2 and TRBJ1-2, the full variable domain is EAGVAQSPRYKIIEKRQSVAFWCNPISGHATLYWYQQILGQGPKLLIQFQNNGVVDDSQLPKDRFSAERLKGVDSTLKIQPAKLEDSAVYLCASSPGGPYGYTFGSGTRLTVV.

CDR3 sequence reads: CATRKSGTDTQYF. DNA of the CDR3: TGTGCCACCCGTAAAAGCGGCACAGATACGCAGTATTTT. V and J are TRBV24-1 and TRBJ2-3; D call uncertain. The CDR3 sequence is 13 residues long. Germline V gene sequence: CDR1 KGHDR, CDR2 SFDVKD. The germline V and J ends were trimmed by 9 bases and 1 base, with 10 bases remaining between them.

The J gene is TRBJ2-3, the V gene TRBV13, with TRBD2 as a possible D gene (5 bases). There are 10 residues in the CDR3. Trimming pared 5 bases from V and 13 bases from J, leaving 10 bases between. Germline values: CDR1 PRHDT, CDR2 FYEKMQ (reference sequence). The CDR3 DNA reads TGTGCCAGCAGCCCGGAGGAAGAGTATTTT. Translated: CASSPEEEYF.

V is TRBV19 and J is TRBJ1-5, with D maybe TRBD1 (5 bases). The CDR3 is 14 residues long. The germline CDR1 and CDR2 sequences are LNHDA and SQIVND (reference sequence). V lost 9 bases and J lost 5, with 17 bases in between. The CDR3 nucleotides are TGTGCCAGCCGGTGGTTTCAGGGCCATCAGCCCCAGCATTTT. Protein sequence: CASRWFQGHQPQHF.

V is TRBV6-5 and J is TRBJ2-7; D is undetermined. Germline CDR1 and CDR2: MNHEY and SVGAGI. This CDR3 comprises 12 residues. V was pared by 6 bases and J by 3 bases, with 9 bases between. DNA of the CDR3: TGTGCCAGCAGGACCGACAACTACGAGCAGTACGTC. Translation: CASRTDNYEQYV.